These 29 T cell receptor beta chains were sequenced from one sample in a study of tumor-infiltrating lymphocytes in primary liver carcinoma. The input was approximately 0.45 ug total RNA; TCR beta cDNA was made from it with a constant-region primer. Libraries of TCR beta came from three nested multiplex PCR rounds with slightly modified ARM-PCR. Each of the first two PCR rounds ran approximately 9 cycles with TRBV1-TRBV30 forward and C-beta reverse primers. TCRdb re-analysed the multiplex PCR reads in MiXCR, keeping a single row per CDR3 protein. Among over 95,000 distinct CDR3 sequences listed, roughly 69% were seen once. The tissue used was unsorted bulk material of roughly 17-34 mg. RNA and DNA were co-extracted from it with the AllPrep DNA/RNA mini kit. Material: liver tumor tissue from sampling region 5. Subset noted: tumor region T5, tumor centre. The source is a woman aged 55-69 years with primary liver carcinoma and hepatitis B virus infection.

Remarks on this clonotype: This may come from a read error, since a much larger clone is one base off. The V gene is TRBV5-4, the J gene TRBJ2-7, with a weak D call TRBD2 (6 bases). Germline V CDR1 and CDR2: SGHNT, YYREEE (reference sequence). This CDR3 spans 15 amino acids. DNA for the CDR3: TGTGCCAGCAGCTTGGAACGATCGGCGGACTACGTGCAGTACTTC. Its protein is CASSLERSADYVQYF.

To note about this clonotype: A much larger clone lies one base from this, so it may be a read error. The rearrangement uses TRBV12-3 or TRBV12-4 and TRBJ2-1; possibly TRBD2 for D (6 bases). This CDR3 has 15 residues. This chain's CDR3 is CASRGGRGAYNELFF. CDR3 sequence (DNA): TGTGCCAGCAGGGGGGGACGGGGAGCCTACAATGAGCTGTTCTTC.

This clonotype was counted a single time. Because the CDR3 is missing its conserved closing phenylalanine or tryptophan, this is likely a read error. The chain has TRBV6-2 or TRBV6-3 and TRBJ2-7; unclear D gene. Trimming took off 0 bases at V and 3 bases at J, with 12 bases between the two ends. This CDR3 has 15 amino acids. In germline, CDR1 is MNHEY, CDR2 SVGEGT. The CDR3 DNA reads TGTGCCAGCAGTTACTCTCGGAGTTGCGTCTACGAGCAGTACTTA. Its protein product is CASSYSRSCVYEQYL.

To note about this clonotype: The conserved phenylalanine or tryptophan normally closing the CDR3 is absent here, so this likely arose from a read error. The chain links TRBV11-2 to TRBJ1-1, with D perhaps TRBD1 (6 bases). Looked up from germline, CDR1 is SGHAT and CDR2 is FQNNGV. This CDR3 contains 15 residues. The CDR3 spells CANSSGQLLNTEAFL. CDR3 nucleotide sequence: TGTGCCAACAGCTCAGGACAGTTACTGAACACTGAGGCTTTCCTT.

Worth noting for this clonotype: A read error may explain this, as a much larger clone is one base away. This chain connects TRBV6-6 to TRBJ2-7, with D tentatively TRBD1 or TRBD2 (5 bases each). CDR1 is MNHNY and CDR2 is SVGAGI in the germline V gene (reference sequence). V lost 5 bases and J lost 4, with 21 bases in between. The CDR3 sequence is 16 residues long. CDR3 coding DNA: TGTGCCAGCAGTGACCGGGACCTCCGAGAAACTTACGAGCAGTACTTC. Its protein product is CASSDRDLRETYEQYF.

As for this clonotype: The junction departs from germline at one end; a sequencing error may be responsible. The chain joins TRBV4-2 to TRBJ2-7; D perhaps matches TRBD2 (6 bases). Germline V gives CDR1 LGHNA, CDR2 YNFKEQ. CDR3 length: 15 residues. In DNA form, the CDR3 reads TGTGCCAGCAGCCAAGGGGGACTCGGCTCCTGCGAGCAGTGCTTC. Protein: CASSQGGLGSCEQCF.

The CDR3 nucleotides are TGTGCCAGTAGTAGCGGGACTCCCTACGAGCAGTACTTC. Translated: CASSSGTPYEQYF. The chain recombines TRBV19 with TRBJ2-7, with D tentatively TRBD2 (6 bases). The V and J ends lost 4 bases and 2 bases respectively, with 9 bases between them. CDR3 size: 13 residues. CDR1 is LNHDA, CDR2 SQIVND, per germline (reference sequence).

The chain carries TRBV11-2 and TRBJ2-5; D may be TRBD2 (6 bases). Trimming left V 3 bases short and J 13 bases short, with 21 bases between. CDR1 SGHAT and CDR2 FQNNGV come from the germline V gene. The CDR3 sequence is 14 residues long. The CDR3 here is CASSFSGRKEIRYF. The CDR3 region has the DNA TGTGCCAGCAGCTTCAGTGGGAGGAAAGAGATCCGGTACTTC.

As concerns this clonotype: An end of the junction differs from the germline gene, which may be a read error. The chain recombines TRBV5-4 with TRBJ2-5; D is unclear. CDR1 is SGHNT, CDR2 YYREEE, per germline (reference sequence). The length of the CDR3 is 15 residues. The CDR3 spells CASRPETATKETQYF. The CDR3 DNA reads TGTGCCAGCAGACCGGAAACGGCGACCAAAGAGACCCAGTATTTC.

CDR3 amino acids: CASSEGSRFGEQYF. The CDR3, as DNA: TGCGCCAGCAGTGAGGGGTCGAGGTTCGGCGAGCAGTACTTC. The chain combines TRBV10-2 with TRBJ2-7; no clear D gene. The germline gives CDR1 WSHSY, CDR2 SAAADI. CDR3 length equals 14 residues. V was trimmed by 2 bases and J by 6 bases, leaving 14 bases between them.

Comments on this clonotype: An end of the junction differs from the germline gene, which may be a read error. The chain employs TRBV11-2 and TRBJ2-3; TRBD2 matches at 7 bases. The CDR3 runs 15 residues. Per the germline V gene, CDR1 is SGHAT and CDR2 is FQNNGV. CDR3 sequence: CASSPGLVDPDTQYF. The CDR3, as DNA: TGTGCTAGCAGCCCTGGACTAGTGGACCCAGATACGCAGTATTTT.

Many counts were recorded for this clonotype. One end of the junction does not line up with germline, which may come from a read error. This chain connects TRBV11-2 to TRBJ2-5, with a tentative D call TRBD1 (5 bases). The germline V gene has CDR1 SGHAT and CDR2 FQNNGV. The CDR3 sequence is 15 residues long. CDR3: CASGLGLGSQEAQYF. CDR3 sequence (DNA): TGTGCCAGCGGCTTGGGGCTGGGATCGCAAGAGGCCCAGTACTTC.

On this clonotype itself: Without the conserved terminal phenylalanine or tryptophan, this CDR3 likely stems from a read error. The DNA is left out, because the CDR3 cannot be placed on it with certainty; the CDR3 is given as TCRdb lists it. CDR3 residues: CASSLVSGGAWDL. The V call is TRBV7-2, the J call TRBJ2-4; whether TRBD1, the table's D call, matches the DNA was not checked. Inclusive of both ends, the CDR3 amounts to 13 amino acids. Looked up from germline, CDR1 is SGHTA and CDR2 is FQGNSA.

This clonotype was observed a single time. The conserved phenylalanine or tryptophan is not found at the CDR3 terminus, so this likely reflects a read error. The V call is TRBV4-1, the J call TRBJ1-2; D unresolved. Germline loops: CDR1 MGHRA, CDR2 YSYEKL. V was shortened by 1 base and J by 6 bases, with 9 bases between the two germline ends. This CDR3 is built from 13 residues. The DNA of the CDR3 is TGCGCCAGCAGCCAAGTCCGGAACCATGGCTACACCCTC. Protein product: CASSQVRNHGYTL.

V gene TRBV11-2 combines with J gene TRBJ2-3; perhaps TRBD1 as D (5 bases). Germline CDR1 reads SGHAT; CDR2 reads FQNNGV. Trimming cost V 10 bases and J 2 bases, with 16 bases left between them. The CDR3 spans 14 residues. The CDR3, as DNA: TGTGCCAATAGTATGGGGCTTCCCACAGATACGCAGTATTTT. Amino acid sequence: CANSMGLPTDTQYF.

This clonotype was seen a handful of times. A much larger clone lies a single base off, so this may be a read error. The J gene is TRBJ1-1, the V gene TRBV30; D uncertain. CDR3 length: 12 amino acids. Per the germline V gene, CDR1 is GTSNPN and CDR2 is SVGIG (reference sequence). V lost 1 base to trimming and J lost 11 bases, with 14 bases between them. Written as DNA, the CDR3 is TGTGCCTGGAGTGCGACACCGAGTTCGGCTTTCTTT. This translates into CAWSATPSSAFF.

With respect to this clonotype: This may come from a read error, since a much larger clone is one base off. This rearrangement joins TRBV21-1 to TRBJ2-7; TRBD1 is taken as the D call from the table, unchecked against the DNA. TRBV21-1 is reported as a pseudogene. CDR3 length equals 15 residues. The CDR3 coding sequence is TGTGCCAGCAGCGAGTGGGGGAGCAGGTTCCACGAGCACTACTTC. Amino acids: CASSEWGSRFHEHYF.

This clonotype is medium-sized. The DNA of the CDR3 is TGCGCCAGCAGCCAAGGGGCTGGGGGAGGTTCCTACAATGAGCAGTTCTTC. As protein: CASSQGAGGGSYNEQFF. The chain couples TRBV4-1 to TRBJ2-1; D is perhaps TRBD2 (6 bases). From germline, CDR1 is MGHRA and CDR2 YSYEKL. V lost 1 base and J 1 base, leaving 14 bases between the germline ends. The CDR3 contains 17 residues.

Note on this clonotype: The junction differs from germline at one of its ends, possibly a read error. This CDR3 reads CASSYSQTGGEQFF. The CDR3 DNA reads TGTGCCAGCAGTTACTCGCAAACGGGGGGTGAGCAGTTCTTT. V and J are TRBV6-6 and TRBJ2-1, with TRBD2 matching over 7 bases. This CDR3 comprises 14 residues. Per germline, CDR1 MNHNY and CDR2 SVGAGI (reference sequence).

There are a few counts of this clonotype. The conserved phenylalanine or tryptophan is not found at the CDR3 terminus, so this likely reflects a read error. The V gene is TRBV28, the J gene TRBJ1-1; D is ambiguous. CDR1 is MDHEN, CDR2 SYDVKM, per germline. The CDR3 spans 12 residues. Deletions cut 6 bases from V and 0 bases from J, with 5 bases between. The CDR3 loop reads CASRVVNTEAFL. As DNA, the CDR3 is TGTGCCAGCAGGGTGGTGAACACTGAAGCTTTCCTT.

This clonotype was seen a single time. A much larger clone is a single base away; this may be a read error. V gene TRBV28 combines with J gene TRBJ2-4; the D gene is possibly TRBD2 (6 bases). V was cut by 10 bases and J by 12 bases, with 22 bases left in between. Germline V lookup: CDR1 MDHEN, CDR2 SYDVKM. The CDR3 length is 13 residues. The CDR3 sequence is CATGLSRRARQYF. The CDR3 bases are TGTGCCACTGGTCTTAGCAGGAGGGCGCGTCAGTACTTC.

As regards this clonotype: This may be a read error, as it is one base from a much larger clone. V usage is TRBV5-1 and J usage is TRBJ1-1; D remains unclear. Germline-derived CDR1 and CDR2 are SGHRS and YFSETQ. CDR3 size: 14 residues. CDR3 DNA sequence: TGCGCCAGCAGCTTGGGTGCCAGAGACACTGAAGATTTCTTT. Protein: CASSLGARDTEDFF.

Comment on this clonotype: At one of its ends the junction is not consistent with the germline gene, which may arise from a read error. DNA for the CDR3: TGTGTCATCAGTGGGGGGAGTCTGGGCGAGCAGTACTTC. As protein: CVISGGSLGEQYF. This chain uses TRBV10-3 with TRBJ2-7, with D possibly being TRBD2 (6 bases). Germline lookup yields CDR1 ENHRY and CDR2 SYGVKD. The CDR3 is 13 residues long.

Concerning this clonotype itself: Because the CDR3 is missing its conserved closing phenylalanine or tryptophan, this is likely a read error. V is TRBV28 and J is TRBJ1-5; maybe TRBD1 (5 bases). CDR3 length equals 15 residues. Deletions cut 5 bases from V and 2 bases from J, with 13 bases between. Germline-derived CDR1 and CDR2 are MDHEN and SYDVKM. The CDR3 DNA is TGTGCCAGCAGTCGTACAGGAGCTGGCAATCAGCCCCAGCATCTT. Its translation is CASSRTGAGNQPQHL.

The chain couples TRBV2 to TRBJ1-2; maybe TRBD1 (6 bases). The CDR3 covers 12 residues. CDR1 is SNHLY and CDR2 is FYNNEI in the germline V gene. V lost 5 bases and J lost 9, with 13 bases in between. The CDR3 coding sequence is TGTGCCAGCAGTCTTACAGGGAATAGCTACACCTTC. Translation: CASSLTGNSYTF.

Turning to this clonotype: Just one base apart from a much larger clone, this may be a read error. The CDR3 is CACSETLGGIAGNEQFF. The CDR3 nucleotides read TGTGCCTGCAGCGAGACCCTCGGGGGAATAGCGGGTAATGAGCAGTTCTTC. The chain employs TRBV9 and TRBJ2-1; 7 bases agree with TRBD2. The CDR3 loop spans 17 amino acids. CDR1 and CDR2 from the germline V gene are SGDLS and YYNGEE.

CDR3 bases: TGTGCCATCAGTGAGGCGGGCATAAGGAGGGTCGATGAGCAGTTCTTC. Its translation is CAISEAGIRRVDEQFF. The J gene is TRBJ2-1, the V gene TRBV10-3; weak D call: TRBD2 (6 bases). The germline gives CDR1 ENHRY, CDR2 SYGVKD. There are 16 residues in the CDR3. V was clipped by 2 bases and J by 8 bases, with 19 bases between them.

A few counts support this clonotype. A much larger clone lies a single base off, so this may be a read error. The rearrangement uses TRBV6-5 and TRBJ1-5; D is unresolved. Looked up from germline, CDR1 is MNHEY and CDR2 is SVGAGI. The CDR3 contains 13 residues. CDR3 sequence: CAIPPEENQSQHF. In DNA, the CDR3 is TGTGCCATCCCACCTGAGGAGAATCAGTCCCAGCATTTT.

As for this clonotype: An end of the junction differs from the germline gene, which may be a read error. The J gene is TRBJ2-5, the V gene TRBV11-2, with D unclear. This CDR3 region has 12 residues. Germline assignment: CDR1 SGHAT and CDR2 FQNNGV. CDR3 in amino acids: CASSSDLETKYF. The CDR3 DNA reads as TGTGCCAGCAGCTCCGATCTTGAGACCAAGTACTTC.